The T cell receptor (beta chain) under discussion was sequenced for a study of vaccination and CD4 T cells after COVID-19. In the study overall: Stimulation of cells relied on overlapping spike peptides derived from SARS-CoV-2, HCoV-NL63, HCoV-OC43 and HCoV-229E. Study findings and constraints: Only after vaccination were a median approximately 86% of convalescents' reactive clones seen.

Treatment described: approximately nine-day PBMC culture with coronavirus spike peptide pools or control peptides (ViraFEST assay). Negative selection yielded CD4+ T cells from day-10 cultures. The Oncomine TCR Beta short-read assay was applied to DNA of cultured CD4+ T cells. From the PCR reads, TCRdb called clonotypes with MiXCR, one entry per CDR3 protein. Here the sample spans 9,500 to 14,000 distinct CDR3 sequences, 69% being singletons. A remark on this clonotype: Its antigen is unidentified.

Trimming took off 1 base at V and 3 bases at J, with 15 bases between the two ends. Germline CDR1 and CDR2: SEHNR and FQNEAQ (reference sequence). CDR3 length equals 16 residues. The chain links TRBV7-9 to TRBJ2-5, with unresolved D. This receptor was identified in a human donor who had recovered from COVID-19. Sequenced: CD4+ T cells from blood, cultured in vitro. The DNA of the CDR3 is TGTGCCAGCAGCTTAGTGAACTTAATAGTGGAAGAGACCCAGTACTTC. It specifies CASSLVNLIVEETQYF.